Following are 4 T cell receptor beta chains from one sample sequenced in a study of cytomegalovirus exposure and HLA in healthy donors. A multiplex PCR was run with 60 Vbeta primers and 13 Jbeta primers. Data came from immunoSEQ multiplex PCR; TCRdb stores just in-frame clones and leaves some out. The sample lists around 130,000 clones, about 74% seen once, with under 6.5% in the top ten. Sequencing was carried out using PBMCs. These receptors came from a woman between 45 and 60 years old in good health and CMV-seropositive.

The chain uses TRBV7-9 and TRBJ2-5; D possibly corresponds to TRBD1 (6 bases). Germline V gives CDR1 SEHNR, CDR2 FQNEAQ (reference sequence). Trimming cost V 4 bases and J 1 base, with 13 bases left between them. The CDR3 extends over 15 amino acids. CDR3 loop: CASSSRTERQETQYF. DNA for the CDR3: TGTGCCAGCAGCTCGAGGACAGAGCGCCAAGAGACCCAGTACTTC.

The J gene is TRBJ1-2, the V gene TRBV4-2, with D tentatively TRBD1 (5 bases). V lost 4 bases and J 2 bases, leaving 14 bases between the germline ends. Germline V lookup: CDR1 LGHNA, CDR2 YNFKEQ. The CDR3 is 15 amino acids. In DNA form, the CDR3 reads TGTGCCAGCAGCCCCACTTGGGGGGGGAACTATGGCTACACCTTC. It encodes CASSPTWGGNYGYTF.

This chain links TRBV5-8 with TRBJ1-4; maybe TRBD1 (6 bases). Trimming stripped 4 bases from V and 7 bases from J, with 20 bases between. Looked up from germline, CDR1 is SGHTS and CDR2 is YDEGEE. This CDR3 region has 16 residues. The CDR3 sequence: CASSGRQTGRGEKLFF. CDR3 DNA: TGTGCCAGCAGCGGCCGACAAACAGGGAGGGGTGAAAAACTGTTTTTT.

The J gene is TRBJ2-6, the V gene TRBV5-4; 8 bases are a match to TRBD2. Germline V gene lookup returns CDR1 SGHNT and CDR2 YYREEE (reference sequence). With 5 bases clipped from V and 1 base from J, the junction kept 5 bases outside the gene matches. This CDR3 region has 16 residues. CDR3 DNA: TGTGCCAGCAGAACTCCGGGGGGGTCTGGGGCCAACGTCCTGACTTTC. It codes for CASRTPGGSGANVLTF.